One sample yielded the 14 T cell receptor beta chains listed below, sequenced in a study of siplizumab effects on memory and regulatory T cells. Generated by immunoSEQ multiplex PCR, the TCRdb table keeps only in-frame clones and is missing some. The top ten clones hold about 15% of a sample with approximately 6,500 clones, under 80% of them seen once. The source material was effector memory CD8+ T cells sorted from blood. As to subset: unstimulated CD8+ effector memory T cells. The receptors derive from a human donor in good health.

In this sample, this clone turned up a few times. This rearrangement joins TRBV7-3 to TRBJ1-2; D perhaps matches TRBD1 (6 bases). CDR1 is SGHTA and CDR2 is FQGTGA in the germline V gene. Trimming pared 5 bases from V and 8 bases from J, leaving 15 bases between. This CDR3 comprises 13 residues. CDR3 region: CASSPGTPTGYTF. DNA of the CDR3: TGTGCCAGCAGCCCCGGGACACCTACCGGCTACACCTTC.

This clone is judged medium-sized (0.01 to 0.1%). The genes are TRBV4-2 and TRBJ2-7, with TRBD1 matching over 9 bases. This CDR3 spans 16 amino acids. Germline V gene sequence: CDR1 LGHNA, CDR2 YNFKEQ. Trimming took 0 bases from V and 3 from J; bases not matched to a gene: 6. In DNA form, the CDR3 reads TGTGCCAGCAGCCAAGACGCGACAGGGGGATACTACGAGCAGTACTTC. This sequence encodes CASSQDATGGYYEQYF.

For this clone: Different DNA sequences within this sample yield the same CDR3. The chain has TRBV27 and TRBJ1-1, with unresolved D. Germline loops: CDR1 MNHEY, CDR2 SMNVEV (reference sequence). This CDR3 has 13 amino acids. The ends were cut back, 0 bases at V and 3 bases at J, with 5 bases in the middle. The CDR3 coding sequence is TGTGCCAGCAGTTTATCAGGGTACACTGAAGCTTTCTTT. Translation: CASSLSGYTEAFF.

The chain recombines TRBV6-4 with TRBJ2-1, with 9 bases matching TRBD2. With 3 bases clipped from V and 7 bases from J, the junction kept 10 bases outside the gene matches. The CDR3 is made up of 16 amino acids. CDR1 MRHNA and CDR2 SNTAGT come from the germline V gene. The CDR3 DNA follows: TGTGCCAGCAGTGAATTTGGCGGGGGGGATTTTAATGAGCAGTTCTTC. This gives the protein CASSEFGGGDFNEQFF.

In this sample, this clone turned up a few times. The gene calls are TRBV6-1 and TRBJ2-2; tentatively, D is TRBD1 or TRBD2 (5 bases each). Germline CDR1 MNHNS, CDR2 SASEGT. The CDR3 runs 13 residues. Trimming stripped 10 bases from V and 6 bases from J, with 15 bases between. The CDR3 region has the DNA TGTGCCATTCCGGGACCCGGGTCCGGGGAGCTGTTTTTT. It encodes CAIPGPGSGELFF.

This chain uses TRBV5-1 with TRBJ2-5; unclear D gene. The CDR3 spans 12 residues. The V and J ends lost 0 bases and 7 bases respectively, with 7 bases between them. Germline V CDR1 and CDR2: SGHRS, YFSETQ. CDR3 in amino acids: CASSLDRGTQYF. The CDR3 DNA reads TGCGCCAGCAGCTTGGATCGCGGGACCCAGTACTTC.

This rearrangement joins TRBV27 to TRBJ1-1; 7 positions agree with TRBD1. J was trimmed by 2 bases and V by 6 bases; bases with no gene match: 6. The CDR3 spans 14 residues. From germline, CDR1 is MNHEY and CDR2 SMNVEV (reference sequence). CDR3 nucleotides: TGTGCCAGCAGGACAGGGAACCCTAACACTGAAGCTTTCTTT. Its translation: CASRTGNPNTEAFF.

The rearrangement joins TRBV5-3 to TRBJ1-5, with D tentatively TRBD1 (5 bases). TRBV5-3 is placed among ORFs of uncertain function. Trimming took 4 bases from V and 7 from J, leaving 15 bases between them. The CDR3 spans 14 residues. The CDR3 coding sequence is TGTGCCAGAAGCGCGGCGGGACTAGAGCAGCCCCAGCATTTT. Its protein is CARSAAGLEQPQHF.

The V and J genes are TRBV4-3 and TRBJ2-7; TRBD1 matches at 11 bases. Germline V gene lookup returns CDR1 LGHNA and CDR2 YSLEER. V lost 3 bases and J lost 6; bases outside the gene matches: 4. The length of the CDR3 is 14 residues. The CDR3 DNA follows: TGCGCCAGCAGCCAGGACAGGGGGCTGTTCGAGCAGTACTTC. This gives the protein CASSQDRGLFEQYF.

The chain recombines TRBV4-1 with TRBJ2-7; weak D call: TRBD1 (6 bases). The CDR3 extends over 15 amino acids. The germline CDR1 and CDR2 sequences are MGHRA and YSYEKL. V was cut by 2 bases and J by 2 bases, with 13 bases left in between. The CDR3 spells CASSQFVDSTYEQYF. The DNA of the CDR3 is TGCGCCAGCAGCCAATTTGTGGACAGTACCTACGAGCAGTACTTC.

This rearrangement joins TRBV10-1 to TRBJ2-3; no clear D gene. The CDR3 consists of 15 residues. The V end was cut by 6 bases, the J end by 2 bases, with 15 bases between. Germline lookup yields CDR1 WNHNN and CDR2 SYGVQD (reference sequence). For the CDR3, the DNA is TGCGCCAGCAGCATAGGGCTTGGAGACACAGATACGCAGTATTTT. This translates into CASSIGLGDTDTQYF.

Only a few counts were recorded for this clone. The chain is built from TRBV2 and TRBJ1-4; 7 bases match TRBD1. From germline, CDR1 is SNHLY and CDR2 FYNNEI. V trimming: 4 bases; J trimming: 7 bases; junction bases outside the gene matches: 18. There are 18 residues in the CDR3. CDR3 in DNA: TGTGCCAGCAGTGTGATTGAAATGAGGGGGCTAGAGCGTGAAAAACTGTTTTTT. It translates to CASSVIEMRGLEREKLFF.

This clone was observed a few times. The J gene is TRBJ1-3, the V gene TRBV10-2; D unclear. Germline values: CDR1 WSHSY, CDR2 SAAADI. Trimming took off 2 bases at V and 2 bases at J, with 10 bases between the two ends. The CDR3 spans 15 residues. CDR3 sequence reads: CASSETGSPGNTIYF. In DNA, the CDR3 is TGCGCCAGCAGTGAGACCGGGTCTCCTGGAAACACCATATATTTT.

The CDR3 is CASSEGTGGSPLHF. CDR3 nucleotide sequence: TGTGCCAGCAGTGAAGGTACAGGGGGATCACCCCTCCACTTT. V is TRBV6-1 and J is TRBJ1-6; the match to TRBD1 covers 8 bases. After removal of 1 base from V and 10 bases from J, the junction contained 3 bases not matched to a gene. This CDR3 region has 14 residues. Germline V lookup: CDR1 MNHNS, CDR2 SASEGT.